This T cell receptor beta chain was sequenced for a study of vaccination and CD4 T cells after COVID-19 (dated by TCRdb to about 2022). Turning to the overall study: Convalescent patients had a positive SARS-CoV-2 result on nasal swab PCR, and of these patients, several had mild disease and one had severe disease. In the convalescent cohort there were six males and four females, among whom were two Hispanic individuals, seven Caucasians, two Asians and one multiracial person. Two doses of either the Pfizer-BioNTech BNT162b2 vaccine (n=8) or the Moderna mRNA-1273 vaccine (n=2) were administered to participants. Post-COVID blood samples from convalescent patients were collected a median of about 110 days after diagnosis, with a range of 35 to 161 days. The time from the second vaccine dose to post-vaccine blood sampling had a median of roughly 70 days and ranged from about 12 to 241 days. Culture stimuli were overlapping spike peptide pools from SARS-CoV-2 and from the common cold coronaviruses HCoV-NL63, HCoV-OC43 and HCoV-229E. Control cultures received a CEFX viral epitope pool as the positive control, an HIV-1 Nef peptide pool as the negative control, or no peptide. The spike-specific CD4+ TCR repertoire was compared before and after mRNA vaccination in approximately ten COVID-19 convalescent patients and a handful of infection-naive healthy vaccine recipients.

This clonotype was counted between two and nine times. The antigen it recognizes is unknown. No base quality information exists; no much larger clone differs at one position. The treatment or condition tag for this specimen amounts to: roughly 11-day PBMC culture with coronavirus spike peptide pools or control peptides (ViraFEST assay). To expand antigen-specific T cells with peptide pools and then pick out the expanded clonotypes through TCR sequencing, the study relied on the ViraFEST assay. The positive SARS-CoV-2 PCR tests of the convalescent patients were dated from March to December 2020, before the Alpha, Beta and Delta variants emerged in the United States. Each well held 2.1 million or so PBMCs cultured in IMDM containing roughly 5% human AB serum and approximately 9.1 IU/ml IL-2, with roughly 10 ug/ml peptide pools added. Half of the culture medium was replaced with fresh IL-2-containing medium on days 3 and 7. CD4+ T cells were isolated after roughly 10 days of culture through negative selection using the EasySep CD4+ T cell isolation kit. PBMCs were separated from whole blood using Ficoll-Paque Plus gradient centrifugation and then either used fresh or cryopreserved at -140C. Culture conditions were generally each tested in triplicate wells.

General findings and caveats noted by the study authors: Of the vaccine-specific clones in convalescent patients, 304 of 307, or nearly all, reacted only to SARS-CoV-2 spike and did not cross-react with common cold coronaviruses. The median number of SARS-CoV-2-reactive clonotypes rose from 21 after infection to roughly 38 after vaccination, but the change was not significant. Relatively few convalescent patients were included in the study, and early timepoints after natural infection were not analyzed. Among the post-vaccine SARS-CoV-2-reactive clones in convalescent patients, a median 86.3% showed up only after vaccination, which suggests vaccine-specific priming.

Library method: PCR. TCR sequencing of DNA from cultured CD4+ T cells used the Oncomine TCR Beta short-read assay at the Johns Hopkins FTIC core. The QIAamp micro DNA kit was used to extract genomic DNA from the cultured CD4+ T cells. Oncomine TCR Beta libraries from cultured CD4+ T cells were pooled using unique dual indexes and sequenced on an Illumina iSeq 100. Processing in the source paper ran as follows. Non-productive sequences were removed, and CDR3s not starting with C, not ending with F or W, or shorter than 7 amino acids were discarded. Antigen-specific clonotypes were identified using the MANAFEST web application through comparison of peptide-stimulated wells with reference and other culture wells. An FDR below 0.05, an odds ratio above 5, and a productive frequency above 0.1% in at least two of three replicate wells were required for clones to be considered positive. A clonotype was classed as cross-reactive if the clonotype showed significant expansion both in SARS-CoV-2 spike wells and in at least one common cold coronavirus spike condition. Similarity between CDR3 sequences was evaluated in R version 3.6.1 using Levenshtein distances (stringdist) and unrooted phylogenetic trees (ape). The raw public reads went through TCRdb reprocessing: fastp at Q25, MiXCR clone calling, in-frame beta chains kept. Each entry is one CDR3 protein sequence, shown with its most common DNA and genes. These V and J calls are TCRdb output, not the study's own analysis. Across this sample there are under 15,000 distinct CDR3 sequences, with less than 70% seen only once. The ten largest clones take up 9.5% to 12% of the sample.

Cut back by 2 bases and 2 bases, the V and J ends lie 3 bases apart. CDR1 is given as MNHEY and CDR2 as SVGAGI, both from the germline V gene. The CDR3 runs 12 amino acids, cysteine and phenylalanine included. Kept here is only the CDR3 DNA, which spans 36 bases and is read in frame from base 1. Recombination connected TRBV6-5 to TRBJ1-1; no D gene call is confident. Sample: CD4+ T cells from blood, cultured in vitro. This TCR was sampled from a human donor who had recovered from COVID-19. The CDR3 reads CASSYTNTEAFF. The nucleotide sequence is TGTGCCAGCAGTTACACCAACACTGAAGCTTTCTTT.